This paragraph covers one T cell receptor beta chain sequence. The table came from immunoSEQ multiplex PCR; TCRdb's copy has only in-frame clones and leaves some out. The sample consists of about 120,000 clones, nearly 90% of them appearing once. This sample was taken from a study of blood T cell repertoires in COVID-19. The overall study: Whether acute or convalescent, the COVID-19 samples came from the United States, Italy and Spain. In each case, the material was cDNA or gDNA derived from T cells, B-cell-depleted T cells, or PBMCs.

CDR1 and CDR2 from the germline V gene are SGHDT and YYEEEE. This CDR3 comprises 13 residues. Between the trimmed V and J ends, which lost 4 bases and 2 bases, there was a span of 10 bases. The sample comprised peripheral blood. The source is a woman between 55 and 75 years old with COVID-19, enrolled during active disease. This chain uses TRBV5-6 with TRBJ2-7; tentatively, D is TRBD2 (6 bases). The CDR3 loop is CASSRRETYEQYF. CDR3 DNA: TGTGCCAGCAGCCGCCGGGAGACCTACGAGCAGTACTTC.